The TCR beta chain described here comes from a study of blood T cell repertoires in COVID-19. Living in 24 US areas, the participants were between roughly 18 and 90 years of age. The germline gives CDR1 SGHRS, CDR2 YFSETQ. The CDR3 sequence is 14 residues long. The V gene end was trimmed by 0 bases and the J gene end by 3 bases; junction bases not matched to a gene: 3. Assay: immunoSEQ multiplex PCR; the TCRdb copy retains only in-frame clones and omits some. The table lists 400,000 to 500,000 clones, approximately 91% of them singletons. The chain couples TRBV5-1 to TRBJ2-7, with 7 bases that match TRBD1. This sequence was found in a woman between 18 and 29 years old who had been exposed to COVID-19. Sequenced: PBMCs or T cells enriched from blood (not recorded which). CDR3 DNA: TGCGCCAGCAGCTTGGGGGACAGCCTCTACGAGCAGTACTTC. This gives the protein CASSLGDSLYEQYF. The full variable domain, completed using reference TRBV5-1 and TRBJ2-7, is KAGVTQTPRYLIKTRGQQVTLSCSPISGHRSVSWYQQTPGQGLQFLFEYFSETQRNKGNFPGRFSGRQFSNSRSEMNVSTLELGDSALYLCASSLGDSLYEQYFGPGTRLTVT.